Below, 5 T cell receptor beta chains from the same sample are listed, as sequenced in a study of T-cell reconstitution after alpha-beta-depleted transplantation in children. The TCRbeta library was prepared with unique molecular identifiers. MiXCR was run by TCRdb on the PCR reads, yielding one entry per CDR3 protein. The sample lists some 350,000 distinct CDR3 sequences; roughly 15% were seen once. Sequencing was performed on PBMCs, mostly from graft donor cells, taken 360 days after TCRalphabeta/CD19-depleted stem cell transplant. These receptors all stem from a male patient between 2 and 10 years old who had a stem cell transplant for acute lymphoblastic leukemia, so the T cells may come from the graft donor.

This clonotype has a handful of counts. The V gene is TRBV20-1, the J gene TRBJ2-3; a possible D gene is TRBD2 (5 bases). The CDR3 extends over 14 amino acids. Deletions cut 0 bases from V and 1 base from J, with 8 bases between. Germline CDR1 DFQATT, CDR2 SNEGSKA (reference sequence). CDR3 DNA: TGCAGTGCTAGAGAGGCGGGTCGCACAGATACGCAGTATTTT. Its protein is CSAREAGRTDTQYF.

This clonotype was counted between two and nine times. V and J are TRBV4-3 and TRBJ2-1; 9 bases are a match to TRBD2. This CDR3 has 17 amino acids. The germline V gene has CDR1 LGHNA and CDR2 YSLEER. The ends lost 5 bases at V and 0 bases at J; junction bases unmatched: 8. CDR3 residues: CASSSRTSVSSYNEQFF. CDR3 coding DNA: TGCGCCAGCAGCAGTAGGACTAGCGTGAGCTCCTACAATGAGCAGTTCTTC.

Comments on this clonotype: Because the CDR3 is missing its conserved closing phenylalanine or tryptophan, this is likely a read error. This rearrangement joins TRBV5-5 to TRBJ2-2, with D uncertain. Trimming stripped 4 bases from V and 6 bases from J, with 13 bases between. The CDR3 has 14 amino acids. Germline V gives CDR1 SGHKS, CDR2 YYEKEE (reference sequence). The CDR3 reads CASSPRALSGELFC. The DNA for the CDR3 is TGTGCCAGCAGCCCCCGGGCCCTCTCCGGGGAGCTGTTTTGT.

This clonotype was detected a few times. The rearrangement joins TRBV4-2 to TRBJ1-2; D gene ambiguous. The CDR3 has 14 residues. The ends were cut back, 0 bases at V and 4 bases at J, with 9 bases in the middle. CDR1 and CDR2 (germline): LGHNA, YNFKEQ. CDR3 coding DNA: TGTGCCAGCAGCCAAGAGGCAGATACCTATGGCTACACCTTC. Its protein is CASSQEADTYGYTF.

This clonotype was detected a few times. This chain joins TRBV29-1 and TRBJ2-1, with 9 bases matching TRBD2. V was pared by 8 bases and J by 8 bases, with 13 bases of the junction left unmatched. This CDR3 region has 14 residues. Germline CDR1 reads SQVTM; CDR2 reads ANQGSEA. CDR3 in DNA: TGCAGCATCCGTCGGGGTAGCGGGAGCTATGAGCAGTTCTTC. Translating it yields CSIRRGSGSYEQFF.